Following are 23 T cell receptor beta chains from one sample sequenced in a study of beta chain features in type 1 diabetes. Expressed TCRB transcripts were sequenced because the isolated RNA had all been reverse transcribed beforehand. Clones were read by immunoSEQ multiplex PCR, and TCRdb kept only the in-frame ones, dropping some. The table has about 160,000 clones, approximately 9% seen once; the top ten hold over 2%. The sequencing sample was made of central memory CD4+ T cells from blood. These receptors were obtained from a woman aged 18-29 years in good health.

The gene calls are TRBV7-9 and TRBJ2-7; 7 bases are shared with TRBD1. There are 14 residues in the CDR3. V was pared by 7 bases and J by 5 bases, with 11 bases of the junction left unmatched. Germline assignment: CDR1 SEHNR and CDR2 FQNEAQ (reference sequence). As DNA, the CDR3 is TGTGCCAGCATCAAGGACAGGCAAGACCACGAGCAGTACTTC. Encoded protein: CASIKDRQDHEQYF.

This sequence joins TRBV30 and TRBJ1-2; D not resolved. V gave up 2 bases and J gave up 5 bases, with 9 bases separating them. This CDR3 region has 12 residues. Germline V gene lookup returns CDR1 GTSNPN and CDR2 SVGIG (reference sequence). The CDR3 DNA reads as TGTGCCTGGAGTCTCCGGTTATATGGCTACACCTTC. This encodes CAWSLRLYGYTF.

The J gene is TRBJ1-1, the V gene TRBV29-1; D is ambiguous. The CDR3 contains 12 residues. V was trimmed by 8 bases and J by 7 bases, leaving 17 bases between them. Germline values: CDR1 SQVTM, CDR2 ANQGSEA. The CDR3 sequence: CSPSSHSGEAFF. CDR3 nucleotides: TGCAGCCCATCGTCGCATAGCGGTGAAGCTTTCTTT.

This clone was counted a few times. This chain links TRBV5-1 with TRBJ1-1; D is perhaps TRBD1 (6 bases). Per the germline V gene, CDR1 is SGHRS and CDR2 is YFSETQ. The V gene lost 4 bases and the J gene lost 0 bases, with 16 bases spanning the gap. The length of the CDR3 is 16 residues. CDR3 in DNA: TGCGCCAGCAGCCCCAATCTGGCAGGGGTGAACACTGAAGCTTTCTTT. Protein product: CASSPNLAGVNTEAFF.

The chain joins TRBV10-3 to TRBJ1-2; 8 nucleotides match TRBD1. CDR3 size: 14 residues. Per the germline V gene, CDR1 is ENHRY and CDR2 is SYGVKD. V trimming: 5 bases; J trimming: 5 bases; junction bases outside the gene matches: 7. CDR3 protein: CAISQTGGVYGYTF. The CDR3 nucleotides are TGTGCCATCAGTCAAACAGGGGGGGTTTATGGCTACACCTTC.

This clone came up a few times. This sequence joins TRBV5-1 and TRBJ2-1, with TRBD1 matching over 8 bases. Per the germline V gene, CDR1 is SGHRS and CDR2 is YFSETQ. The CDR3 is 16 residues long. The junction had 10 bases not matched to a gene; V was cut back by 3 bases and J by 5 bases. CDR3 nucleotide sequence: TGCGCCAGCAGCTCCGTAGGACAGGGTCTACACAATGAGCAGTTCTTC. Protein: CASSSVGQGLHNEQFF.

V is TRBV11-2 and J is TRBJ2-5, with D perhaps TRBD2 (5 bases). This CDR3 has 15 residues. V was pared by 5 bases and J by 7 bases, with 20 bases between. Germline loops: CDR1 SGHAT, CDR2 FQNNGV. The CDR3 loop is CASSPNSVVYVTQYF. CDR3 nucleotides: TGTGCCAGCAGCCCCAATAGCGTGGTTTATGTGACCCAGTACTTC. Together with reference TRBV11-2 and TRBJ2-5, the CDR3 gives the full variable domain: EAGVAQSPRYKIIEKRQSVAFWCNPISGHATLYWYQQILGQGPKLLIQFQNNGVVDDSQLPKDRFSAERLKGVDSTLKIQPAKLEDSAVYLCASSPNSVVYVTQYFGPGTRLLVL.

This clone occurred a few times. The V and J genes are TRBV18 and TRBJ2-5; 9 bases are shared with TRBD1. V was clipped by 3 bases and J by 5 bases; unmatched bases: 4. The CDR3 has 14 residues. Looked up from germline, CDR1 is KGHSH and CDR2 is LQKENI. The CDR3 loop reads CASSPGQGGETQYF. The CDR3 bases are TGTGCCAGCTCACCGGGACAGGGTGGGGAGACCCAGTACTTC.

This clone was observed a few times. The chain uses TRBV6-6 and TRBJ2-3, with 7 bases identical to TRBD2. Unmatched junction bases numbered 8, after V lost 7 bases and J lost 1 base. Germline CDR1 is MNHNY and CDR2 is SVGAGI (reference sequence). The CDR3 extends over 15 amino acids. The CDR3 nucleotides are TGTGCCAGCACCGGGGTAGCGGGCCGCACAGATACGCAGTATTTT. This translates into CASTGVAGRTDTQYF.

This clone was observed a few times. This chain links TRBV6-5 with TRBJ2-1; 9 nucleotides agree with TRBD2. The J segment lost 5 bases and the V segment lost 7 bases, leaving 6 bases of the junction unmatched. Looked up from germline, CDR1 is MNHEY and CDR2 is SVGAGI. The CDR3 covers 14 residues. CDR3 in DNA: TGTGCCAGCACAATCGGGACTAGCAACAATGAGCAGTTCTTC. Protein sequence: CASTIGTSNNEQFF.

The chain joins TRBV30 to TRBJ2-3; possibly TRBD1 for D (5 bases). CDR3 size: 12 residues. Germline V gene lookup returns CDR1 GTSNPN and CDR2 SVGIG (reference sequence). Trimming cost V 5 bases and J 0 bases, with 6 bases left between them. CDR3 region: CAWDSSTDTQYF. CDR3 sequence (DNA): TGTGCCTGGGACAGCAGCACAGATACGCAGTATTTT.

V gene TRBV30 combines with J gene TRBJ2-1; 15 nucleotides align to TRBD2. V shed 1 base, J shed 7 bases, and the junction held 5 bases outside the gene matches. Germline values: CDR1 GTSNPN, CDR2 SVGIG (reference sequence). There are 16 residues in the CDR3. CDR3 nucleotide sequence: TGTGCCTGGAGTGCCGGGACTAGCGGGAGGCCGAATGAGCAGTTCTTC. Translating it yields CAWSAGTSGRPNEQFF. Looking up the rest from reference TRBV30 and TRBJ2-1 gives the full variable domain: SQTIHQWPATLVQPVGSPLSLECTVEGTSNPNLYWYRQAAGRGLQLLFYSVGIGQISSEVPQNLSASRPQDRQFILSSKKLLLSDSGFYLCAWSAGTSGRPNEQFFGPGTRLTVL.

The chain uses TRBV7-2 and TRBJ2-1; D perhaps matches TRBD2 (5 bases). V lost 3 bases and J lost 6, with 12 bases in between. Germline V lookup: CDR1 SGHTA, CDR2 FQGNSA. This CDR3 contains 14 residues. Written as DNA, the CDR3 is TGTGCCAGCAGCTTGGCCTACACTAGCAATGAGCAGTTCTTC. Its translation is CASSLAYTSNEQFF.

The chain combines TRBV19 with TRBJ2-1; D possibly corresponds to TRBD2 (6 bases). CDR1 and CDR2 from the germline V gene are LNHDA and SQIVND (reference sequence). V was pared by 9 bases and J by 0 bases, with 6 bases between. The CDR3 length is 12 residues. CDR3 DNA sequence: TGTGCCAGCGGGAGCTCCTACAATGAGCAGTTCTTC. Amino acids: CASGSSYNEQFF. Drawing the rest from reference TRBV19 and TRBJ2-1, the complete variable domain is DGGITQSPKYLFRKEGQNVTLSCEQNLNHDAMYWYRQDPGQGLRLIYYSQIVNDFQKGDIAEGYSVSREKKESFPLTVTSAQKNPTAFYLCASGSSYNEQFFGPGTRLTVL.

In its sample, this clone was seen a few times. The chain uses TRBV5-1 and TRBJ2-5, with D perhaps matching TRBD1 (5 bases). With 1 base removed from V and 2 bases from J, the gap between germline ends came to 9 bases. The germline V gene has CDR1 SGHRS and CDR2 YFSETQ. The CDR3 has 14 residues. CDR3 bases: TGCGCCAGCAGCTTGCTGACAGCACAAGAGACCCAGTACTTC. Its translation is CASSLLTAQETQYF.

V usage is TRBV7-2 and J usage is TRBJ2-7; D ambiguous. Germline CDR1 is SGHTA and CDR2 is FQGNSA. Trimming cost V 5 bases and J 6 bases, with 17 bases left between them. The CDR3 has 14 residues. CDR3 DNA: TGTGCCAGCAGCCCGGATGGAGCGCGGCCCGAGCAGTACTTC. It encodes CASSPDGARPEQYF.

The rearrangement links TRBV6-5 to TRBJ1-2; no definite D call. In germline, CDR1 is MNHEY, CDR2 SVGAGI. The germline V and J ends were trimmed by 0 bases and 7 bases, with 9 bases remaining between them. The CDR3 runs 13 residues. CDR3 DNA: TGTGCCAGCAGTTACTCGGGAGGAATTGGCTACACCTTC. Amino acids: CASSYSGGIGYTF.

V and J are TRBV7-9 and TRBJ1-1; no firm D call. There are 14 residues in the CDR3. Germline V gene sequence: CDR1 SEHNR, CDR2 FQNEAQ (reference sequence). Trimming took off 0 bases at V and 1 base at J, with 6 bases between the two ends. CDR3 protein: CASSLASGNTEAFF. The CDR3 DNA sequence: TGTGCCAGCAGCTTAGCTTCAGGGAACACTGAAGCTTTCTTT.

The chain is built from TRBV5-4 and TRBJ2-3; 7 bases fit TRBD2. V shed 5 bases and J 6 bases; nucleotides not matched to a gene: 12. CDR3 length equals 15 residues. The germline V gene encodes CDR1 SGHNT and CDR2 YYREEE (reference sequence). The CDR3, as DNA: TGTGCCAGCAGACCGGGGGGAAGTTATGTGGATACGCAGTATTTT. It translates to CASRPGGSYVDTQYF.

This clone was seen more than once but under ten times. This rearrangement joins TRBV9 to TRBJ2-1; TRBD2 matches at 8 bases. The CDR3 extends over 15 amino acids. Germline trimming cut 4 bases from V and 4 bases from J; bases unmatched to any gene: 7. Germline CDR1 SGDLS, CDR2 YYNGEE. CDR3 in amino acids: CASSSSGSGYNEQFF. For the CDR3, the DNA is TGTGCCAGCAGCTCTAGCGGGTCCGGGTACAATGAGCAGTTCTTC.

This clone was counted a few times. The chain couples TRBV27 to TRBJ2-7; unclear D gene. From germline, CDR1 is MNHEY and CDR2 SMNVEV (reference sequence). Trimming left V 2 bases short and J 4 bases short, with 12 bases between. The CDR3 is made up of 14 amino acids. As DNA, the CDR3 is TGTGCCAGCAGTTTACAGGCAGGTCTATACGAGCAGTACTTC. As protein: CASSLQAGLYEQYF.

The chain combines TRBV7-2 with TRBJ2-2, with D hard to call. The CDR3 contains 14 residues. Germline CDR1 is SGHTA and CDR2 is FQGNSA. Trimming removed 7 bases at V and 7 bases at J, with 16 bases between. CDR3 sequence reads: CASNAVMTSGELFF. As DNA, the CDR3 is TGTGCCAGCAATGCAGTGATGACAAGCGGGGAGCTGTTTTTT.

This clone has just a few counts. This chain joins TRBV7-6 and TRBJ2-1, with 12 bases aligning to TRBD2. With 4 bases clipped from V and 14 bases from J, the junction kept 3 bases outside the gene matches. From germline, CDR1 is SGHVS and CDR2 FNYEAQ. The CDR3 sequence is 12 residues long. DNA for the CDR3: TGTGCCAGCAGCTCAAGACTAGCGGGGGAGTTCTTC. Protein product: CASSSRLAGEFF. Full variable domain (missing parts from reference TRBV7-6 and TRBJ2-1): GAGVSQSPRYKVTKRGQDVALRCDPISGHVSLYWYRQALGQGPEFLTYFNYEAQQDKSGLPNDRFSAERPEGSISTLTIQRTEQRDSAMYRCASSSRLAGEFFGPGTRLTVL.